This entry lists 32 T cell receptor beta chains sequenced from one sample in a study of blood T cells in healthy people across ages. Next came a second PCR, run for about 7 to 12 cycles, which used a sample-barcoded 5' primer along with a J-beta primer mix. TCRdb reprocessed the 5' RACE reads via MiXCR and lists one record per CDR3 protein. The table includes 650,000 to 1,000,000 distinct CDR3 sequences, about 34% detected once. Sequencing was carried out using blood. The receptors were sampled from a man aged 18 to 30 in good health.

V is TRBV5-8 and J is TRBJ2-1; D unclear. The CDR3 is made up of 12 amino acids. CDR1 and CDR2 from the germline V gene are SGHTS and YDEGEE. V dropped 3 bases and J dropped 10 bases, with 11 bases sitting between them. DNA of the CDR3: TGTGCCAGCAGCTGGCTGGCTCGGGAGCAGTTCTTC. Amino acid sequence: CASSWLAREQFF.

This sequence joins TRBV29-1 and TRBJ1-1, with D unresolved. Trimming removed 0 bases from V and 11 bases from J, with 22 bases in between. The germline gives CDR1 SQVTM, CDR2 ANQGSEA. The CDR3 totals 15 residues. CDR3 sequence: CSVEDLADLGCGAFF. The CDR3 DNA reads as TGCAGCGTTGAAGATCTTGCGGACTTGGGTTGCGGGGCTTTCTTT.

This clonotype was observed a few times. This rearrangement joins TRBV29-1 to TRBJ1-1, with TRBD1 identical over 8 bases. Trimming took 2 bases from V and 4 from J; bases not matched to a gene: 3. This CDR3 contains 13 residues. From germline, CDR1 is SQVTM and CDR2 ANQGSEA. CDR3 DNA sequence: TGCAGCGTTGAACAGGGGGCGAGCACTGAAGCTTTCTTT. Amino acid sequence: CSVEQGASTEAFF. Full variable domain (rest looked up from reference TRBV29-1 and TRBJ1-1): SAVISQKPSRDICQRGTSLTIQCQVDSQVTMMFWYRQQPGQSLTLIATANQGSEATYESGFVIDKFPISRPNLTFSTLTVSNMSPEDSSIYLCSVEQGASTEAFFGQGTRLTVV.

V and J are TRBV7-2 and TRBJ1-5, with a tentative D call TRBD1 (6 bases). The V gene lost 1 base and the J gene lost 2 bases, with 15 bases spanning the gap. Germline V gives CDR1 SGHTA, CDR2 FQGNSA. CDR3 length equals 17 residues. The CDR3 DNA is TGTGCCAGCAGCTTAGGTCGGTTGCCAGGGGGCAATCAGCCCCAGCATTTT. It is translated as CASSLGRLPGGNQPQHF.

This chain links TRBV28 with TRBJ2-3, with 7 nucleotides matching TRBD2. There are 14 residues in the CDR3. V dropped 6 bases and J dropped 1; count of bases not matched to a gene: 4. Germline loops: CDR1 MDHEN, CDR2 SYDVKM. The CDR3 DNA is TGTGCCAGCAGCATACGGGGGGGCACAGATACGCAGTATTTT. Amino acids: CASSIRGGTDTQYF.

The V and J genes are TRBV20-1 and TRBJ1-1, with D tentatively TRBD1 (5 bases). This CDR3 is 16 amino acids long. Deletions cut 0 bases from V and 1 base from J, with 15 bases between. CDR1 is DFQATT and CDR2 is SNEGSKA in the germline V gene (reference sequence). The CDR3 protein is CSARDPRGFKNTEAFF. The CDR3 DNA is TGCAGTGCTAGAGATCCCCGGGGCTTCAAGAACACTGAAGCTTTCTTT.

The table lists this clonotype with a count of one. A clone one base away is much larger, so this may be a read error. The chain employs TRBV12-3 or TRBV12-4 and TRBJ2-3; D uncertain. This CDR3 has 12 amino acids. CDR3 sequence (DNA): TGTGCCAGCAGCAGGAACACAGATACGCGGTATTTT. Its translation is CASSRNTDTRYF.

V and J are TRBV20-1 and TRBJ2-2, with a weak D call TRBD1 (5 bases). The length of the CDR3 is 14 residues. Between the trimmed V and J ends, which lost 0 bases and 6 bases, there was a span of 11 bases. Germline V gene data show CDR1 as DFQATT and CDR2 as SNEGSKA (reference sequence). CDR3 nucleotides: TGCAGTGCTAGAGATGGGGCAGGGCCCGGGGAGCTGTTTTTT. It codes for CSARDGAGPGELFF.

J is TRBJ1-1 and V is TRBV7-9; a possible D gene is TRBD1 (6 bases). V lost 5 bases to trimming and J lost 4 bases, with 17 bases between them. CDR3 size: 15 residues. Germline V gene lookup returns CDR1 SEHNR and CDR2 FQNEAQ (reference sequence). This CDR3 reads CASSQDPRGSTEAFF. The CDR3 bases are TGTGCCAGCAGCCAAGACCCCAGGGGTAGCACTGAAGCTTTCTTT.

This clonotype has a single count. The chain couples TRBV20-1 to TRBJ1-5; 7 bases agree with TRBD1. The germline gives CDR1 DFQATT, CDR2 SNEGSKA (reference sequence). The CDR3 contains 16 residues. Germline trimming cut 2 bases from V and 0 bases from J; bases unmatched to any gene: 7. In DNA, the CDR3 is TGCAGTGCTAGATTACAGGGGAGGGATAGCAATCAGCCCCAGCATTTT. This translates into CSARLQGRDSNQPQHF.

CDR3 region: CASSPSRWSSGNTIYF. The DNA of the CDR3 is TGTGCCAGCAGTCCTTCTCGGTGGAGCTCTGGAAACACCATATATTTT. The chain links TRBV2 to TRBJ1-3; no definite D call. V lost 5 bases and J 0 bases, leaving 14 bases between the germline ends. This CDR3 is 16 amino acids long. The germline V gene encodes CDR1 SNHLY and CDR2 FYNNEI.

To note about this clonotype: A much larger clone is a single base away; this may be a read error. CDR3 DNA: TGTGCCACAGGACAGGGCTCCTACAATGGGCAGTTCTTC. This gives the protein CATGQGSYNGQFF. This sequence joins TRBV27 and TRBJ2-1, with 8 bases that match TRBD1. CDR1 MNHEY and CDR2 SMNVEV come from the germline V gene (reference sequence). This CDR3 has 13 amino acids.

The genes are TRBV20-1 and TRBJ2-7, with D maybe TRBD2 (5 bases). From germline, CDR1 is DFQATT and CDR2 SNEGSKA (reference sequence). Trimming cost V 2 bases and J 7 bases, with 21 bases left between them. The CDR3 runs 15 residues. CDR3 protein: CSARIVGRIYNEQYF. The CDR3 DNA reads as TGCAGTGCTAGAATAGTGGGGAGAATATACAATGAGCAGTACTTC.

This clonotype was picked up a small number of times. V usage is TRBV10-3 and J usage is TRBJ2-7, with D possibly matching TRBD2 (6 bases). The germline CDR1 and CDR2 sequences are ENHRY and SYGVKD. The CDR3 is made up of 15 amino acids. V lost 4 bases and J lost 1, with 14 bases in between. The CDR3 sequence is CAISVRGIGSYEQYF. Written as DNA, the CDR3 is TGTGCCATCAGTGTGCGGGGCATAGGGTCCTACGAGCAGTACTTC.

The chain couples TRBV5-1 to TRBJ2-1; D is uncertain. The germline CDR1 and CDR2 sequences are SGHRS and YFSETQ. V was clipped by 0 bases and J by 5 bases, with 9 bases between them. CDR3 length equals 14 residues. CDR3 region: CASSLGALHNEQFF. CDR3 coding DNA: TGCGCCAGCAGCTTGGGGGCCCTCCACAATGAGCAGTTCTTC.

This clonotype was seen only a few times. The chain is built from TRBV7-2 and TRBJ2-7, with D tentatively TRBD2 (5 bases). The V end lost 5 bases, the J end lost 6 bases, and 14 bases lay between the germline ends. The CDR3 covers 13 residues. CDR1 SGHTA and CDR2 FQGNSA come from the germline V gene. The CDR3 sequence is CASSHPSSGEQYF. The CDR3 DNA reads TGTGCCAGCAGCCACCCCTCAAGCGGCGAGCAGTACTTC.

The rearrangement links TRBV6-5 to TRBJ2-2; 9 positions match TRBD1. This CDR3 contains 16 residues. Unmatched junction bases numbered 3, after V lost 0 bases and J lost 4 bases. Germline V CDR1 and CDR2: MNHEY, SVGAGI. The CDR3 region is CASSYSGTGLTGELFF. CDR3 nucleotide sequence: TGTGCCAGCAGTTACTCAGGGACAGGGCTCACCGGGGAGCTGTTTTTT.

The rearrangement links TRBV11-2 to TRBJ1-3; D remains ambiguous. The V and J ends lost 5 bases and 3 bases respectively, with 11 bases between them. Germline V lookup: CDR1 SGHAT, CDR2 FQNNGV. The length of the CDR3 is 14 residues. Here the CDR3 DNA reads TGTGCCAGCAGCCCAGTGCCGAGTGGAAACACCATATATTTT. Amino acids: CASSPVPSGNTIYF. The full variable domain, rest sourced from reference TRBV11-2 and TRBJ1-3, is EAGVAQSPRYKIIEKRQSVAFWCNPISGHATLYWYQQILGQGPKLLIQFQNNGVVDDSQLPKDRFSAERLKGVDSTLKIQPAKLEDSAVYLCASSPVPSGNTIYFGEGSWLTVV.

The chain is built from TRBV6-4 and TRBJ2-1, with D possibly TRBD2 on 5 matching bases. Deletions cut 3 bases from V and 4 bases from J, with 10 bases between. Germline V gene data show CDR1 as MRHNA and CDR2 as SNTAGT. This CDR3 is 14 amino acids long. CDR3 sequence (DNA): TGTGCCAGCAGTGAGGGTGAGCGGTACAATGAGCAGTTCTTC. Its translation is CASSEGERYNEQFF.

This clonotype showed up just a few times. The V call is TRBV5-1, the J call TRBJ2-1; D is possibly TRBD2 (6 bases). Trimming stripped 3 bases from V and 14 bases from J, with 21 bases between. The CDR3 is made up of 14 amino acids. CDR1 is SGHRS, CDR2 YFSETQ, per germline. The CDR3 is CASSSISGTHSKFF. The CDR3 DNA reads TGCGCCAGCAGCTCTATTTCCGGGACTCATAGCAAGTTCTTC.

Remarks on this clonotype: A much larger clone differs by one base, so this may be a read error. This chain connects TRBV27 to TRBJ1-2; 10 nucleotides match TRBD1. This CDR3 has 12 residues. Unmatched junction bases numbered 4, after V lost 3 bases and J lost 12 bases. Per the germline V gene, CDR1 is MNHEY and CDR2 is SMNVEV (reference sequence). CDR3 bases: TGTGCCAGCAGTTTGACAGGGGGCGGCCACACCTTC. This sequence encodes CASSLTGGGHTF.

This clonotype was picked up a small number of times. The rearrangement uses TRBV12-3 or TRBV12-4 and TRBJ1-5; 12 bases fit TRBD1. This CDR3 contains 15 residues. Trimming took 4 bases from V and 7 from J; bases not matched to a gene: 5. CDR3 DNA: TGTGCCAGCAGTTCCTCCGGGACAGGGGGCCAGCCCCAGCATTTT. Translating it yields CASSSSGTGGQPQHF.

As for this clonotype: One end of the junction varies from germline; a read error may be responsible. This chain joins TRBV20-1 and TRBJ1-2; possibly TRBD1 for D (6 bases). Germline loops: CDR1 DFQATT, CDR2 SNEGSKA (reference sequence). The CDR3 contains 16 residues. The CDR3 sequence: CSARASPRGRDYDYTF. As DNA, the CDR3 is TGCAGTGCTAGAGCTAGCCCCAGGGGCAGGGACTATGACTACACCTTC.

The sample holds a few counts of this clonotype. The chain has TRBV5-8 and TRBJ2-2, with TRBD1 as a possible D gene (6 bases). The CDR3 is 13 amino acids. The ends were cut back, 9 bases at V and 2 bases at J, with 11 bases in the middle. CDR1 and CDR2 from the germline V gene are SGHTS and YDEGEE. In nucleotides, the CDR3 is TGTGCCAACCGGGACACAAACACCGGGGAGCTGTTTTTT. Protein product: CANRDTNTGELFF.

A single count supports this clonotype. CDR3 protein: CASSQSIQGGEQFF. In DNA, the CDR3 is TGCGCCAGCAGCCAATCTATCCAGGGCGGTGAGCAGTTCTTC. The rearrangement uses TRBV4-1 and TRBJ2-1; D may be TRBD1 (5 bases). The length of the CDR3 is 14 residues. The V end lost 2 bases, the J end lost 9 bases, and 14 bases lay between the germline ends. Looked up from germline, CDR1 is MGHRA and CDR2 is YSYEKL.

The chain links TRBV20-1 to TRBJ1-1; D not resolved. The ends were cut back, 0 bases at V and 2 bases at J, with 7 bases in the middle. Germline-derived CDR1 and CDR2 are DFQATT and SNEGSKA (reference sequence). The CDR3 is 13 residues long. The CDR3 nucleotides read TGCAGTGCTAGAGAGAACAGTAACACTGAAGCTTTCTTT. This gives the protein CSARENSNTEAFF.

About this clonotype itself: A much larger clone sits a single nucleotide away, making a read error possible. The CDR3 coding sequence is TGTGCCAGCGGCGCCGGCCTAGCGGGGGTGAATACGCAGTATTTT. Its protein product is CASGAGLAGVNTQYF. This rearrangement joins TRBV7-2 to TRBJ2-3, with TRBD2 matching over 10 bases. With 8 bases clipped from V and 7 bases from J, the junction kept 12 bases outside the gene matches. CDR3 size: 15 residues. Germline V gene data show CDR1 as SGHTA and CDR2 as FQGNSA. Filled out from reference TRBV7-2 and TRBJ2-3, the complete variable domain reads GAGVSQSPSNKVTEKGKDVELRCDPISGHTALYWYRQSLGQGLEFLIYFQGNSAPDKSGLPSDRFSAERTGGSVSTLTIQRTQQEDSAVYLCASGAGLAGVNTQYFGPGTRLTVL.

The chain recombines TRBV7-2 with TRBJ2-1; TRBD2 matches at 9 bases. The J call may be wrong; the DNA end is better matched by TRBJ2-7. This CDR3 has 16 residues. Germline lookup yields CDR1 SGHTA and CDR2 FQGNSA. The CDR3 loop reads CASSLEAGGLYNEQYF. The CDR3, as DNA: TGTGCCAGCAGCTTAGAGGCGGGGGGGCTATACAATGAGCAGTACTTC.

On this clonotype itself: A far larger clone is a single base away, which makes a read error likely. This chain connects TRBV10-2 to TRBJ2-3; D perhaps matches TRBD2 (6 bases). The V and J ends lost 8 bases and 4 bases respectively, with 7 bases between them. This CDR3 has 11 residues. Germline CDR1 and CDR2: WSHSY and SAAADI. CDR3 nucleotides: TGCGCCAGCGGGACTGCAGATACGCAGTATTTT. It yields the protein CASGTADTQYF.

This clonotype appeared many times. This chain's CDR3 is CASSQEEDQPQHF. As DNA, the CDR3 is TGCGCCAGCAGCCAAGAGGAGGATCAGCCCCAGCATTTT. The rearrangement links TRBV4-1 to TRBJ1-5; D unclear. V was clipped by 0 bases and J by 5 bases, with 5 bases between them. The CDR3 spans 13 residues. Germline V gene lookup returns CDR1 MGHRA and CDR2 YSYEKL.

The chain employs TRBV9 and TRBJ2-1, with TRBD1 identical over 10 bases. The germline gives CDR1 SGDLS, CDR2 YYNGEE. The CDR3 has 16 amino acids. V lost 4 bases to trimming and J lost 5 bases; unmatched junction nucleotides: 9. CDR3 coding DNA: TGTGCCAGCAGCCTACCCCGGGACAGGGGTGACAATGAGCAGTTCTTC. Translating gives CASSLPRDRGDNEQFF.

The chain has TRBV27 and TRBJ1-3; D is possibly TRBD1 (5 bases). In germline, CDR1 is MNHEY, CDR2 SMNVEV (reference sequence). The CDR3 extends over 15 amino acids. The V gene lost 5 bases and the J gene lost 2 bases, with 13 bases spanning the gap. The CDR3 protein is CASSPVRGAGNTIYF. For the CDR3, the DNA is TGTGCCAGCAGTCCGGTCCGGGGGGCTGGAAACACCATATATTTT.